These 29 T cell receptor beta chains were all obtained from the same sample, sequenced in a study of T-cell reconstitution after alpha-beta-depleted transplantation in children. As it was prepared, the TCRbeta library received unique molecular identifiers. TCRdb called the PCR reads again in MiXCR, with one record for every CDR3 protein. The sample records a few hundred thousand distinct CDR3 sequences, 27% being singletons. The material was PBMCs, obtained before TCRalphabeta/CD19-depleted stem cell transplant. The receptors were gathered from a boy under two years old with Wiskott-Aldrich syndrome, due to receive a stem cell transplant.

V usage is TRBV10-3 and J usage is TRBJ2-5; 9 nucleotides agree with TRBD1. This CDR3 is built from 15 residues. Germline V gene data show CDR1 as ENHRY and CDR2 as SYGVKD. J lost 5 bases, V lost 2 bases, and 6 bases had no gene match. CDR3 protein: CAISEDRGVRETQYF. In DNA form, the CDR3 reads TGTGCCATCAGTGAGGACAGGGGGGTGCGGGAGACCCAGTACTTC.

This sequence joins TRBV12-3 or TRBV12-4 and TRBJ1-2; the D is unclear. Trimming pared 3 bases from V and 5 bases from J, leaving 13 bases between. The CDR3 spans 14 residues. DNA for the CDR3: TGTGCCAGCAGTTTTCAAGGGAACGTATATGGCTACACCTTC. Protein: CASSFQGNVYGYTF.

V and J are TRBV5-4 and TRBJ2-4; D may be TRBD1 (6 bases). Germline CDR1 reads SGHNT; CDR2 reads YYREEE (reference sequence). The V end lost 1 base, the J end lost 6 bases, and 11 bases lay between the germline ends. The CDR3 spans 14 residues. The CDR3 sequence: CASSLNRAGNIQYF. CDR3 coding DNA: TGTGCCAGCAGCTTGAACAGGGCGGGAAACATTCAGTACTTC.

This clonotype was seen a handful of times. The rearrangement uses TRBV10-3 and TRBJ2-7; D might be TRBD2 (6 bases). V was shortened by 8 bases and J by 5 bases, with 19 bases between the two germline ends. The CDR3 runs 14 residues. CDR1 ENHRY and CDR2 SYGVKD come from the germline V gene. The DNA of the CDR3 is TGTGCCATCGGGCTTGCGGGGATGGGAAACGAGCAGTACTTC. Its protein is CAIGLAGMGNEQYF.

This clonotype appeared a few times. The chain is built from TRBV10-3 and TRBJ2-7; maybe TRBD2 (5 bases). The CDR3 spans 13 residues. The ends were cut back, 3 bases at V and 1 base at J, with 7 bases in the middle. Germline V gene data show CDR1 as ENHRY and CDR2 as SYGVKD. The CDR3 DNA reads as TGTGCCATCAGTGACAGCGGATCCTACGAGCAGTACTTC. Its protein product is CAISDSGSYEQYF.

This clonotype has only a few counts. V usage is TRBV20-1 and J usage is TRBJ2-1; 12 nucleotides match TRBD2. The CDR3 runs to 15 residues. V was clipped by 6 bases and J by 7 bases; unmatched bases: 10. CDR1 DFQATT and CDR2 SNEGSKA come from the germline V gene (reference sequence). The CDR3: CSALGLAGWGNEQFF. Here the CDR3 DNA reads TGCAGTGCGCTAGGACTAGCGGGATGGGGAAATGAGCAGTTCTTC.

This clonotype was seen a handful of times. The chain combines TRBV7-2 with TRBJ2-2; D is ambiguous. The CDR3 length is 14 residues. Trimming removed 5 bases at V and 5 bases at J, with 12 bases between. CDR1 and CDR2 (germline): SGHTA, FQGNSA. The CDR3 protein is CASSPIPRTGELFF. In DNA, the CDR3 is TGTGCCAGCAGCCCCATCCCTCGTACCGGGGAGCTGTTTTTT. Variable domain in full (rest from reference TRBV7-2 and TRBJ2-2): GAGVSQSPSNKVTEKGKDVELRCDPISGHTALYWYRQSLGQGLEFLIYFQGNSAPDKSGLPSDRFSAERTGGSVSTLTIQRTQQEDSAVYLCASSPIPRTGELFFGEGSRLTVL.

In nucleotides, the CDR3 is TGTGCCAGCAGACACGTGACAGGGGTCGGCGAGCAGTACTTC. Amino acids: CASRHVTGVGEQYF. The chain links TRBV6-1 to TRBJ2-7; 8 bases fit TRBD1. V trimming: 6 bases; J trimming: 6 bases; junction bases outside the gene matches: 10. The germline gives CDR1 MNHNS, CDR2 SASEGT. The CDR3 covers 14 residues.

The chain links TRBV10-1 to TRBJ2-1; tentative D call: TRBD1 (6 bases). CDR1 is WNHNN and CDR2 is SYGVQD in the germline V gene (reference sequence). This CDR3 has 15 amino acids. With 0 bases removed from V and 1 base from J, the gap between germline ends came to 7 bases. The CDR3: CASSESRGSYNEQFF. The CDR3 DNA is TGCGCCAGCAGTGAGTCGAGGGGGTCCTACAATGAGCAGTTCTTC.

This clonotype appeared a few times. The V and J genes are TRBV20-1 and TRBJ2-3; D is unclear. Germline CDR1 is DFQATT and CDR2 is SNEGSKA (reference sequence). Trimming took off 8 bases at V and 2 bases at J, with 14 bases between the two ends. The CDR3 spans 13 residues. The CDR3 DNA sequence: TGCAGTCAGAGTACTGGGGTCACAGATACGCAGTATTTT. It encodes CSQSTGVTDTQYF.

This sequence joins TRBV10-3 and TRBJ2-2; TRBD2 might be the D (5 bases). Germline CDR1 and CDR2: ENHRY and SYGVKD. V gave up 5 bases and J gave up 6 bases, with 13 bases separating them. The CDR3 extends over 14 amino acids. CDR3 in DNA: TGTGCCATCAGTCAGTTGGCGGGCCCCGGGGAGCTGTTTTTT. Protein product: CAISQLAGPGELFF.

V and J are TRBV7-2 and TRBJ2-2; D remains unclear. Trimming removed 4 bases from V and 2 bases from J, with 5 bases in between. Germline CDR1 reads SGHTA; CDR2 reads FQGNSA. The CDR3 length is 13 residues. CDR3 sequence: CASSSINTGELFF. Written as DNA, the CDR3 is TGTGCCAGCAGCTCCATAAACACCGGGGAGCTGTTTTTT.

CDR3 amino acids: CSAHYKNRAGDTQYF. CDR3 coding DNA: TGCAGTGCCCATTACAAGAACAGGGCCGGCGATACGCAGTATTTT. The chain uses TRBV20-1 and TRBJ2-3; maybe TRBD1 (6 bases). V was pared by 6 bases and J by 6 bases, with 22 bases between. The CDR3 runs 15 residues. From germline, CDR1 is DFQATT and CDR2 SNEGSKA (reference sequence).

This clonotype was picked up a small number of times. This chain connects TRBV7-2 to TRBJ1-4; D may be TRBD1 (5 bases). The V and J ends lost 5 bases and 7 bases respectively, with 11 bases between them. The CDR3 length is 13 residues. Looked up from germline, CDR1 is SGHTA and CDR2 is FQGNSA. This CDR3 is CASSGTRGEKLFF. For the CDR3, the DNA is TGTGCCAGCAGCGGGACGAGGGGTGAAAAACTGTTTTTT.

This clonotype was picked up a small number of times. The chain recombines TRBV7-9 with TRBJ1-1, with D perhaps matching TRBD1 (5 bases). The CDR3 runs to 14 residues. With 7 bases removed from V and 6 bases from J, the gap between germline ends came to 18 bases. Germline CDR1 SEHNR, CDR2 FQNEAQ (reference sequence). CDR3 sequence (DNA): TGTGCCAGCATCCTAAGGGGCCCGGGGGCTGAAGCTTTCTTT. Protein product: CASILRGPGAEAFF.

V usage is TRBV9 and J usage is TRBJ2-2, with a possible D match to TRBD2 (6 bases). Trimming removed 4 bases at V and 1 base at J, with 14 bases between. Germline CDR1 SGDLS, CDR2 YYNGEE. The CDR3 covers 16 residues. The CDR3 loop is CASSPRWGVNTGELFF. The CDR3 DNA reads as TGTGCCAGCAGCCCCCGTTGGGGGGTGAACACCGGGGAGCTGTTTTTT.

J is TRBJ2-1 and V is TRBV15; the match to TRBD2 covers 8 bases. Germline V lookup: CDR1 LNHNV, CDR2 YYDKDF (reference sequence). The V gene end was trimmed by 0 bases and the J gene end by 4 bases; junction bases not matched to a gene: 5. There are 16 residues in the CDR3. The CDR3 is CATSRDRAGVYNEQFF. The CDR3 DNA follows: TGTGCCACCAGCAGAGATAGAGCGGGAGTGTACAATGAGCAGTTCTTC.

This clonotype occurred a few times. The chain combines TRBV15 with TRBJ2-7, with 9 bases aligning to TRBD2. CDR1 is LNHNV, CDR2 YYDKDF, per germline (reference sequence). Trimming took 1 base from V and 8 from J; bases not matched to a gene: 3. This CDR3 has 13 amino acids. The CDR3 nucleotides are TGTGCCACCAGCAGAGGACTAGCGGCCCAGCAGTACTTC. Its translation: CATSRGLAAQQYF. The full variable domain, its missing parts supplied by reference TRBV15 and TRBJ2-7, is DAMVIQNPRYQVTQFGKPVTLSCSQTLNHNVMYWYQQKSSQAPKLLFHYYDKDFNNEADTPDNFQSRRPNTSFCFLDIRSPGLGDTAMYLCATSRGLAAQQYFGPGTRLTVT.

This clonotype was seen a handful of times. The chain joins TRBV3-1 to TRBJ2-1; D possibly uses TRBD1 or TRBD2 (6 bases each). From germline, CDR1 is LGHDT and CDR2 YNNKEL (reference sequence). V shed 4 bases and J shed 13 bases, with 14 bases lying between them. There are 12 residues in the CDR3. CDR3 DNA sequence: TGTGCCAGCAGCCCCGGGGTCGGGGGCCAGTTCTTC. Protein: CASSPGVGGQFF.

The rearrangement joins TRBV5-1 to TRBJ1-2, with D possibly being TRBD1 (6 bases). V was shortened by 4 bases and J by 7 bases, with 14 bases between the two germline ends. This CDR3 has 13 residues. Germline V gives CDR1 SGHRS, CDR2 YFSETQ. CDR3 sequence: CASSNGGDTGYTF. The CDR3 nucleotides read TGCGCCAGCAGCAATGGTGGGGACACTGGCTACACCTTC.

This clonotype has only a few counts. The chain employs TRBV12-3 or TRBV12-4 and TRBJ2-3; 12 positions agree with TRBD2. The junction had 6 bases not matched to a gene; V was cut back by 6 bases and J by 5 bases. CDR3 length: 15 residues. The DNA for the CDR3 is TGTGCCAGCAGAACGACTAGCGGGAGTTTAGATACGCAGTATTTT. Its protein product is CASRTTSGSLDTQYF.

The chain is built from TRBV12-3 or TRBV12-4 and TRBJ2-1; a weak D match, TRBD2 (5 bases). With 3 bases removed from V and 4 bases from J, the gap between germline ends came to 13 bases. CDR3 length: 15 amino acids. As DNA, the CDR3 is TGTGCCAGCAGTTTTTCGCTAGAGGGATACAATGAGCAGTTCTTC. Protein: CASSFSLEGYNEQFF.

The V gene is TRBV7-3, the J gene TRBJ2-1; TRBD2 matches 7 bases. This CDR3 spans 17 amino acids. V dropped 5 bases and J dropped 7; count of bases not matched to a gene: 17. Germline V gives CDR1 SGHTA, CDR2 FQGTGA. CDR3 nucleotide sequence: TGTGCCAGCAGCCGCGCCGTCCCCCCGCTAGCGGAAAATGAGCAGTTCTTC. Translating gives CASSRAVPPLAENEQFF.

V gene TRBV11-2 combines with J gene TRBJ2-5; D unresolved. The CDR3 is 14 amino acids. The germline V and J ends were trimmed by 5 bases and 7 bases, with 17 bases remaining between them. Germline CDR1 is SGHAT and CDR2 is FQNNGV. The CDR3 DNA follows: TGTGCCAGCAGCCCCCTCGGATCCTCGAGGACCCAGTACTTC. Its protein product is CASSPLGSSRTQYF.

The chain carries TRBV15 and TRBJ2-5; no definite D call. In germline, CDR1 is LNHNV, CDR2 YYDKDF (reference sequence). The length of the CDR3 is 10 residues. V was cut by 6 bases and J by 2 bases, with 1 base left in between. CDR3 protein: CATRQETQYF. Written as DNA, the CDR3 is TGTGCCACCAGGCAAGAGACCCAGTACTTC.

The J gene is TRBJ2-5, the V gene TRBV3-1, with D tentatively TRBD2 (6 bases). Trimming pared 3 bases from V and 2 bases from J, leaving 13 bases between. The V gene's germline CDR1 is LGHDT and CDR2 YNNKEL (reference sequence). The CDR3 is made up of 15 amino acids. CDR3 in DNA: TGTGCCAGCAGCCAGGGTATAGCGGTACAAGAGACCCAGTACTTC. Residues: CASSQGIAVQETQYF.

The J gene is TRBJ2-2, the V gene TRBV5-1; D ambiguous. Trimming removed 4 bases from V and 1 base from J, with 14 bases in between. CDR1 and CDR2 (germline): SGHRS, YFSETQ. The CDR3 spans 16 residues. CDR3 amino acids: CASSLALPMNTGELFF. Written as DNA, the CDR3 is TGCGCCAGCAGCCTGGCACTTCCTATGAACACCGGGGAGCTGTTTTTT.

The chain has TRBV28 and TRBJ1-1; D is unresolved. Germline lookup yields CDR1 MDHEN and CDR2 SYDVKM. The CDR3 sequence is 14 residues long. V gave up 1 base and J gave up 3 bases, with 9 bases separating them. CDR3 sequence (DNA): TGTGCCAGCAGTTTATTTGGGTGGGACACTGAAGCTTTCTTT. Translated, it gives CASSLFGWDTEAFF.

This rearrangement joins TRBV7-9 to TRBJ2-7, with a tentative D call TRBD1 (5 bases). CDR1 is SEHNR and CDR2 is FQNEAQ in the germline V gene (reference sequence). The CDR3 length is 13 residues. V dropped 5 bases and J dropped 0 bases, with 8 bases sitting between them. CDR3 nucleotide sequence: TGTGCCAGCAGCCCCGGACACTCCTACGAGCAGTACTTC. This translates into CASSPGHSYEQYF.